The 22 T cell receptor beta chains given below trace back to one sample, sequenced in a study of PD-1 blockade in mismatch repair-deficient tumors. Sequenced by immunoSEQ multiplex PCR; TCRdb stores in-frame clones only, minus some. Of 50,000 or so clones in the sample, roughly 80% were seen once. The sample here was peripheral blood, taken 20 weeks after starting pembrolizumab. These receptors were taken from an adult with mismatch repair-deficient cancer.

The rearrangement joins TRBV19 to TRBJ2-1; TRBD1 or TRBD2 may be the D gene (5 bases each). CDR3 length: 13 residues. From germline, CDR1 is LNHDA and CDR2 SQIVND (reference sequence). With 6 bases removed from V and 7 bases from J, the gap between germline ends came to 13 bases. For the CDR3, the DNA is TGTGCCAGTAGGGGGGACGTCGCAAATGAGCAGTTCTTC. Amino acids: CASRGDVANEQFF.

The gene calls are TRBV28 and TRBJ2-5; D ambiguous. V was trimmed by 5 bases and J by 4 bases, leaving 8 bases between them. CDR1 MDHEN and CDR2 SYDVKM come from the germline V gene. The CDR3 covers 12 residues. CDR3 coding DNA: TGTGCCAGCAGTACACCCTTAGAGACCCAGTACTTC. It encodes CASSTPLETQYF.

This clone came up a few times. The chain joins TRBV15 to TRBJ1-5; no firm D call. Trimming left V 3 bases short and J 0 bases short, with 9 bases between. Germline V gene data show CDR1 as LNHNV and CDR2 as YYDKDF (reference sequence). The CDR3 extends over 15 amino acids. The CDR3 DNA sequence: TGTGCCACCAGCAGGGCTTCCTATAGCAATCAGCCCCAGCATTTT. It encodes CATSRASYSNQPQHF.

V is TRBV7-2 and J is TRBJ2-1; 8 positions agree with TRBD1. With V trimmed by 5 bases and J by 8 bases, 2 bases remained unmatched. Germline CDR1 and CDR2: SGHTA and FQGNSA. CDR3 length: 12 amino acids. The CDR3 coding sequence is TGTGCCAGCAGCCCGACAGGGGATGAGCAGTTCTTC. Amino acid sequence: CASSPTGDEQFF.

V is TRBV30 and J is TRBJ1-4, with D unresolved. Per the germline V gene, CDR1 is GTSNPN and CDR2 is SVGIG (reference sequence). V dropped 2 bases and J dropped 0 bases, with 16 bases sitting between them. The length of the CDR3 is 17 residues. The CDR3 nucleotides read TGTGCCTGGAGTCAAACCAGTAGATATGCAACTAATGAAAAACTGTTTTTT. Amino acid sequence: CAWSQTSRYATNEKLFF.

CDR3 in amino acids: CASSEAGGGRGSGANVLTF. In DNA form, the CDR3 reads TGTGCCAGTAGTGAGGCAGGGGGCGGTAGGGGCTCTGGGGCCAACGTCCTGACTTTC. The chain couples TRBV19 to TRBJ2-6; 8 nucleotides line up with TRBD1. CDR1 is LNHDA, CDR2 SQIVND, per germline (reference sequence). With 5 bases clipped from V and 0 bases from J, the junction kept 12 bases outside the gene matches. The CDR3 has 19 amino acids.

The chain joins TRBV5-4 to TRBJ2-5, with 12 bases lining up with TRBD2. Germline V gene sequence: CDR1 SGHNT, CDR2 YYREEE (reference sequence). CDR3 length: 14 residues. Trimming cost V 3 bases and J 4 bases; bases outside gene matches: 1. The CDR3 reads CASSSGLAGETQYF. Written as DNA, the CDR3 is TGTGCCAGCAGCTCGGGACTAGCGGGAGAGACCCAGTACTTC.

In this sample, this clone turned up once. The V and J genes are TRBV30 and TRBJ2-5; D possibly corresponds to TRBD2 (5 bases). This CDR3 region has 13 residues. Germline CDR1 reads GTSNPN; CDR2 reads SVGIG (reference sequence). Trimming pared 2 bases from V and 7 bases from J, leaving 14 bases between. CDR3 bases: TGTGCCTGGAGTAAACTAGTTGAAGCGACCCAGTACTTC. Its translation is CAWSKLVEATQYF.

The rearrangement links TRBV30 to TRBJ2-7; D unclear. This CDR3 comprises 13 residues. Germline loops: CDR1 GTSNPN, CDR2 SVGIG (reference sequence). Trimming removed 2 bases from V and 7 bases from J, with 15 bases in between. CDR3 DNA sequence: TGTGCCTGGAGTCCTGGACCGGCGGAGGAGCAGTACTTC. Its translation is CAWSPGPAEEQYF. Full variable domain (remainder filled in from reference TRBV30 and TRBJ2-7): SQTIHQWPATLVQPVGSPLSLECTVEGTSNPNLYWYRQAAGRGLQLLFYSVGIGQISSEVPQNLSASRPQDRQFILSSKKLLLSDSGFYLCAWSPGPAEEQYFGPGTRLTVT.

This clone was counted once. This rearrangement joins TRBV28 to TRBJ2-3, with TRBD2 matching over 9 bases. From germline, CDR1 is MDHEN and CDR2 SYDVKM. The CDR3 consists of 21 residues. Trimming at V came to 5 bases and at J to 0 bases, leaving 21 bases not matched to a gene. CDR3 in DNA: TGTGCCAGCAGTCCGACGTGGAGCGGGAGGCTATACCTAACTAGCACAGATACGCAGTATTTT. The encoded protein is CASSPTWSGRLYLTSTDTQYF.

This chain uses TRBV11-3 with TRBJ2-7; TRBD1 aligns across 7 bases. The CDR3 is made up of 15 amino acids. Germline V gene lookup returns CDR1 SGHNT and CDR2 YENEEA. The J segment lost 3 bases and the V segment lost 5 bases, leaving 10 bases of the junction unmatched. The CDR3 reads CASSRYRGDLYEQYF. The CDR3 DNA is TGTGCCAGCAGCCGTTACAGGGGCGACCTCTACGAGCAGTACTTC. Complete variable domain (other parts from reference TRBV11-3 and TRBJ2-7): EAGVVQSPRYKIIEKKQPVAFWCNPISGHNTLYWYLQNLGQGPELLIRYENEEAVDDSQLPKDRFSAERLKGVDSTLKIQPAELGDSAVYLCASSRYRGDLYEQYFGPGTRLTVT.

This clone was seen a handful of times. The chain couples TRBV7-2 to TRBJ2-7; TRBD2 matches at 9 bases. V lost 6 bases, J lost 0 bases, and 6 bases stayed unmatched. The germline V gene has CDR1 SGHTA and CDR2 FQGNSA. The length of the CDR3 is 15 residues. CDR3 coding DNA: TGTGCCAGCAGGCGACTAGCGGATAGCTCCTACGAGCAGTACTTC. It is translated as CASRRLADSSYEQYF.

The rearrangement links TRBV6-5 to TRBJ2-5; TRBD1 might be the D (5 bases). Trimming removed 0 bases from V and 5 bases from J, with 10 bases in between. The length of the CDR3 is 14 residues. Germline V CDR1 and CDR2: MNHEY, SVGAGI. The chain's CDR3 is CASSYSGARETQYF. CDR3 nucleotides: TGTGCCAGCAGTTACTCAGGGGCTCGGGAGACCCAGTACTTC.

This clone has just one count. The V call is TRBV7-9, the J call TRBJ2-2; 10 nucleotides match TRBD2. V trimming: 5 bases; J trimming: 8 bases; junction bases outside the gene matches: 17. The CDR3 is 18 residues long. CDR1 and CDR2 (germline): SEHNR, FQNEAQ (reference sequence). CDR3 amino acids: CASSLPLRLAGVSGELFF. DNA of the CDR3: TGTGCCAGCAGCCTCCCCCTCCGGCTAGCGGGAGTCTCTGGGGAGCTGTTTTTT.

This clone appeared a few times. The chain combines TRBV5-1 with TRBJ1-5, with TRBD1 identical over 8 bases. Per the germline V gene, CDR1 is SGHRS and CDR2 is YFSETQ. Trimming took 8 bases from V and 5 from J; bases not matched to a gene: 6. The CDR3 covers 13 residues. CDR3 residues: CASSVGQDQPQHF. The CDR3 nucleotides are TGCGCCAGTAGCGTGGGACAGGATCAGCCCCAGCATTTT.

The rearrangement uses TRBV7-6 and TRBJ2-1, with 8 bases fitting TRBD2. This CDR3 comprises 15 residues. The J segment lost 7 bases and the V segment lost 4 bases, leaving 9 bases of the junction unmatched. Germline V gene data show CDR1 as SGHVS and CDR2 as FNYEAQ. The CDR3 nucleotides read TGTGCCAGCAGCTCCTTAGCGGGATTAGTAAATGAGCAGTTCTTC. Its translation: CASSSLAGLVNEQFF.

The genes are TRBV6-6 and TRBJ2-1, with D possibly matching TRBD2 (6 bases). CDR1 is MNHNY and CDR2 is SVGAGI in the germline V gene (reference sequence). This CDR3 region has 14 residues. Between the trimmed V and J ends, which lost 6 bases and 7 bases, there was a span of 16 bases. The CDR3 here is CASSLDRGINEQFF. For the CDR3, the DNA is TGTGCCAGCAGCTTAGATCGCGGGATAAATGAGCAGTTCTTC.

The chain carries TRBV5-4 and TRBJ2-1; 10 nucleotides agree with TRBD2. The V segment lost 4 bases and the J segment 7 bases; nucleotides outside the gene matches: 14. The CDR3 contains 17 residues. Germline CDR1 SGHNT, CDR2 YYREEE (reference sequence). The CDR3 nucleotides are TGTGCCAGCAGCAACGAAGATCTAGCGGGAGCCGGGAATGAGCAGTTCTTC. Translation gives CASSNEDLAGAGNEQFF.

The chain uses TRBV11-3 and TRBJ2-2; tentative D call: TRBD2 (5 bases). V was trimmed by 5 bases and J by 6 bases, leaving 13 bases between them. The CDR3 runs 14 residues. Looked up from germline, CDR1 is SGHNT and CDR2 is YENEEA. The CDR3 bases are TGTGCCAGCAGCATCGGTCGGGGTTCCGGGGAGCTGTTTTTT. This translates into CASSIGRGSGELFF.

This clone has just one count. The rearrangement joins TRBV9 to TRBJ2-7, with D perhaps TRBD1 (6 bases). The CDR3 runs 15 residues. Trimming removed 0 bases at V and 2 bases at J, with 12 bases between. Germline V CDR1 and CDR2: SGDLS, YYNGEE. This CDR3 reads CASSVATGNTYEQYF. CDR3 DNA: TGTGCCAGCAGCGTAGCAACAGGGAATACCTACGAGCAGTACTTC.

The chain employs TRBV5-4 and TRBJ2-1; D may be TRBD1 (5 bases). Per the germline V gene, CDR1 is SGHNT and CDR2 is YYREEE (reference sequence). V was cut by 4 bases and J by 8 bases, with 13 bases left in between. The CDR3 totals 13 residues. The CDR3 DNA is TGTGCCAGCAGCCCGGACATGTTGGATGAGCAGTTCTTC. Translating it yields CASSPDMLDEQFF.

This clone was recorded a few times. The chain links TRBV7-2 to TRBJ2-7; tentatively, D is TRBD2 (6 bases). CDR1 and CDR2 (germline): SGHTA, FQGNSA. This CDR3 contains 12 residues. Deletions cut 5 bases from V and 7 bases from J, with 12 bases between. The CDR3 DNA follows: TGTGCCAGCAGCCAGACTAGTGGTGAGCAGTACTTC. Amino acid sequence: CASSQTSGEQYF.